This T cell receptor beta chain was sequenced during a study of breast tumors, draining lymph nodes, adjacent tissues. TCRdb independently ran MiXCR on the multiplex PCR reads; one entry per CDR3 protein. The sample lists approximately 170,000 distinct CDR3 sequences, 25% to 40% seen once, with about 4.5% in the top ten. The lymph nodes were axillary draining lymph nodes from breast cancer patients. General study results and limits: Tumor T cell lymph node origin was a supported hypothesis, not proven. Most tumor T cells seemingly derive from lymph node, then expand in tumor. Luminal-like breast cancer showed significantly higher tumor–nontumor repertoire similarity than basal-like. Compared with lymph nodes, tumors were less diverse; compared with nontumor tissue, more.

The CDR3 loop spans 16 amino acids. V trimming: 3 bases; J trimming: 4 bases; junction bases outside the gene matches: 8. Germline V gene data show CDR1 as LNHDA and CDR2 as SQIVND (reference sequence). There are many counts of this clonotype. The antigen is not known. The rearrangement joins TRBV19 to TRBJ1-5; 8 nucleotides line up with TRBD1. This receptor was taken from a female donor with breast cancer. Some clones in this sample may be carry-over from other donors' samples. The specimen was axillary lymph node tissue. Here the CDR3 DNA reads TGTGCCAGTAGTATCTACGGGACAGGAAAAAATCAGCCCCAGCATTTT. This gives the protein CASSIYGTGKNQPQHF.